This record concerns one T cell receptor (beta chain) sequence. Its antigen is currently unknown. The same CDR3 arises from other DNA sequences in this sample as well. The sample belongs to a study of shared clonotypes between healthy human individuals. General observations from the study: Sharing across four donors was highest in naive CD4 (about 5%) and lowest in memory CD8 (about 0.4%). Relative to memory subsets, naive subsets generally showed larger estimated richness.

An assay was performed, and its level was deep. Replicate PCRs run on sorted subsets employed roughly 190 ng DNA, 25,000 to 35,000 T cell genomes. Only in-frame clones appear in the TCRdb table, and some are missing; sequencing was by immunoSEQ multiplex PCR. This sample carries just over 2,000,000 clones, 90% to 95% of them seen once, and the ten largest clones take 0.1% to 0.15%. Trimming removed 2 bases from V and 1 base from J, with 8 bases in between. This CDR3 contains 14 residues. CDR1 SEHNR and CDR2 FQNEAQ come from the germline V gene (reference sequence). The receptor's source is a man aged 18 to 35 in good health. The sequenced sample consisted of naive CD4+ T cells sorted from blood. Described subset: CD45RA+ positively selected. The chain is built from TRBV7-9 and TRBJ2-5; D is uncertain. CDR3 sequence (DNA): TGTGCCAGCAGCTTAAGTCTCCTCCAAGAGACCCAGTACTTC. Its protein is CASSLSLLQETQYF.